This entry lists 31 T cell receptor beta chains sequenced from one sample in a study of T-cell reconstitution after alpha-beta-depleted transplantation in children. Library preparation (for TCRbeta) was performed with unique molecular identifiers. From the PCR reads, TCRdb called clonotypes with MiXCR, one entry per CDR3 protein. The profile shows about 240,000 distinct CDR3 sequences, more than 10% of them singletons. Specimen: PBMCs from the stem cell graft donor, collected from the stem cell graft. Receptors originate from a human donor who donated a stem cell graft to a child with acute lymphoblastic leukemia.

This clonotype was picked up many times. This rearrangement joins TRBV27 to TRBJ2-5; 14 nucleotides match TRBD2. CDR1 MNHEY and CDR2 SMNVEV come from the germline V gene (reference sequence). Trimming removed 6 bases from V and 5 bases from J; junction bases left unmatched: 2. The CDR3 loop spans 14 amino acids. The CDR3 sequence is CASSGLAGGETQYF. CDR3 DNA: TGTGCCAGCAGCGGACTAGCGGGGGGTGAGACCCAGTACTTC.

This clonotype was seen a handful of times. This chain joins TRBV12-3 or TRBV12-4 and TRBJ2-1; TRBD1 or TRBD2 may be the D gene (5 bases each). Trimming left V 0 bases short and J 5 bases short, with 20 bases between. This CDR3 is 18 amino acids long. CDR3 region: CASSLASPRLRGHNEQFF. In DNA, the CDR3 is TGTGCCAGCAGTTTAGCTTCCCCCCGTTTAAGGGGACACAATGAGCAGTTCTTC.

This rearrangement joins TRBV5-4 to TRBJ2-5; 8 nucleotides line up with TRBD2. CDR3 length: 14 amino acids. The germline V gene encodes CDR1 SGHNT and CDR2 YYREEE (reference sequence). The ends lost 7 bases at V and 6 bases at J; junction bases unmatched: 11. Here the CDR3 reads CASRPQAGVQTQYF. The CDR3 nucleotides are TGTGCCAGCCGTCCCCAAGCGGGAGTCCAGACCCAGTACTTC.

This clonotype was recorded at least ten times. DNA for the CDR3: TGTGCCAGCAGTTCGTCCGCCCTGCAGCGCCGTCTTCAGTACTTC. It codes for CASSSSALQRRLQYF. The chain couples TRBV12-3 or TRBV12-4 to TRBJ2-4, with D uncertain. V lost 4 bases, J lost 11 bases, and 21 bases lay in between. The CDR3 has 15 residues.

The gene calls are TRBV30 and TRBJ1-1; the D is unclear. The CDR3 runs 11 residues. Trimming cost V 1 base and J 5 bases, with 5 bases left between them. Germline V gene lookup returns CDR1 GTSNPN and CDR2 SVGIG (reference sequence). CDR3 sequence reads: CAWSDGTEAFF. The CDR3 DNA follows: TGTGCCTGGAGTGATGGGACTGAAGCTTTCTTT.

The rearrangement links TRBV12-3 or TRBV12-4 to TRBJ1-4; D gene uncertain. The CDR3 length is 14 residues. V lost 4 bases and J lost 4, with 10 bases in between. The CDR3 DNA reads as TGTGCCAGCAGTTATGGGCCGATTAATGAAAAACTGTTTTTT. Amino acids: CASSYGPINEKLFF.

This clonotype was picked up many times. V and J are TRBV5-6 and TRBJ2-1; the match to TRBD2 covers 8 bases. The V gene's germline CDR1 is SGHDT and CDR2 YYEEEE. This CDR3 comprises 16 residues. Trimming removed 1 base from V and 1 base from J; junction bases left unmatched: 4. The CDR3: CASSLSGLGSYNEQFF. CDR3 sequence (DNA): TGTGCCAGCAGCTTGTCGGGACTAGGTTCCTACAATGAGCAGTTCTTC.

This chain uses TRBV9 with TRBJ2-6; D ambiguous. CDR3 length equals 14 residues. V dropped 4 bases and J dropped 4 bases, with 9 bases sitting between them. Germline-derived CDR1 and CDR2 are SGDLS and YYNGEE. The CDR3 protein is CASSQQTGANVLTF. The CDR3 DNA reads as TGTGCCAGCAGCCAACAGACCGGGGCCAACGTCCTGACTTTC.

In its sample, this clonotype was seen many times. The chain couples TRBV29-1 to TRBJ2-7, with 7 nucleotides matching TRBD2. This CDR3 spans 15 amino acids. The junction had 14 bases not matched to a gene; V was cut back by 7 bases and J by 2 bases. CDR1 is SQVTM, CDR2 ANQGSEA, per germline. The CDR3 DNA is TGCAGCGCCGCGGGGGTCCCAACAGGAACCTACGAGCAGTACTTC. Translated: CSAAGVPTGTYEQYF.

The sample holds many counts of this clonotype. The V call is TRBV4-2, the J call TRBJ2-1; D not certain. Deletions cut 2 bases from V and 10 bases from J, with 12 bases between. This CDR3 is built from 13 residues. The V gene's germline CDR1 is LGHNA and CDR2 YNFKEQ. The CDR3: CASSQIKVGEQFF. CDR3 bases: TGTGCCAGCAGCCAAATAAAGGTGGGAGAGCAGTTCTTC.

This rearrangement joins TRBV6-5 to TRBJ2-1; TRBD1 matches 9 bases. Germline CDR1 is MNHEY and CDR2 is SVGAGI. Trimming took 5 bases from V and 7 from J; bases not matched to a gene: 15. The CDR3 is 17 amino acids. Here the CDR3 DNA reads TGTGCCAGCAGTCGAATGCCGGGACAGGGAACGAAGAATGAGCAGTTCTTC. Translated: CASSRMPGQGTKNEQFF.

This clonotype showed up just a few times. The gene calls are TRBV24-1 and TRBJ2-5; D gene uncertain. Germline V lookup: CDR1 KGHDR, CDR2 SFDVKD. The CDR3 spans 15 residues. V dropped 3 bases and J dropped 4 bases, with 14 bases sitting between them. In nucleotides, the CDR3 is TGTGCCACCAGTGATCGGAAAGACTCAGGAGAGACCCAGTACTTC. Translation gives CATSDRKDSGETQYF.

This clonotype has a count of ten or more. The rearrangement links TRBV6-2 or TRBV6-3 to TRBJ2-5; D not certain. The length of the CDR3 is 13 residues. The germline gives CDR1 MNHEY, CDR2 SVGEGT. V was shortened by 6 bases and J by 5 bases, with 13 bases between the two germline ends. The CDR3 sequence is CASSPTSPETQYF. As DNA, the CDR3 is TGTGCCAGCAGCCCAACATCGCCGGAGACCCAGTACTTC.

This clonotype was observed at least ten times. The rearrangement joins TRBV7-2 to TRBJ2-1; 7 bases line up with TRBD2. CDR1 and CDR2 (germline): SGHTA, FQGNSA. V dropped 2 bases and J dropped 15; count of bases not matched to a gene: 16. This CDR3 has 15 residues. The CDR3 sequence is CASSLSGTTNIGLFF. CDR3 nucleotides: TGTGCCAGCAGCTTATCAGGGACTACAAACATAGGTCTGTTCTTC.

This clonotype was counted at least ten times. The chain combines TRBV7-2 with TRBJ1-1; a possible D gene is TRBD1 (5 bases). The CDR3 totals 15 residues. In germline, CDR1 is SGHTA, CDR2 FQGNSA. Trimming cost V 5 bases and J 1 base, with 14 bases left between them. The CDR3: CASSPTGIWNTEAFF. The DNA of the CDR3 is TGTGCCAGCAGCCCCACAGGAATTTGGAACACTGAAGCTTTCTTT. Complete variable domain (other parts from reference TRBV7-2 and TRBJ1-1): GAGVSQSPSNKVTEKGKDVELRCDPISGHTALYWYRQSLGQGLEFLIYFQGNSAPDKSGLPSDRFSAERTGGSVSTLTIQRTQQEDSAVYLCASSPTGIWNTEAFFGQGTRLTVV.

In this sample, this clonotype turned up many times. The chain combines TRBV12-3 or TRBV12-4 with TRBJ1-2, with 7 bases aligning to TRBD1. With 6 bases clipped from V and 6 bases from J, the junction kept 7 bases outside the gene matches. The CDR3 is 13 residues long. CDR3 loop: CASRRDRVDGYTF. The CDR3 coding sequence is TGTGCCAGCAGGCGCGACAGGGTTGATGGCTACACCTTC.

This clonotype was observed many times. The rearrangement joins TRBV5-5 to TRBJ2-7, with D possibly matching TRBD2 (5 bases). The CDR3 has 15 amino acids. V lost 2 bases and J lost 2, with 14 bases in between. CDR1 is SGHKS and CDR2 is YYEKEE in the germline V gene (reference sequence). CDR3 in DNA: TGTGCCAGCAGCTTCGGTCCTGACGGGACCTACGAGCAGTACTTC. Translation gives CASSFGPDGTYEQYF.

This clonotype was observed many times. V usage is TRBV12-3 or TRBV12-4 and J usage is TRBJ2-2; 7 positions match TRBD2. Losses at the gene ends were 5 bases for V and 1 base for J; bases not matched to a gene: 7. This CDR3 comprises 16 residues. Here the CDR3 reads CASSPSGRRNTGELFF. In nucleotides, the CDR3 is TGTGCCAGCAGTCCTAGCGGCAGAAGGAACACCGGGGAGCTGTTTTTT.

This clonotype was counted many times. This sequence joins TRBV20-1 and TRBJ1-5, with D tentatively TRBD1 (5 bases). Trimming shortened V by 3 bases and J by 3 bases, and 15 bases separated the two germline ends. Germline V gene data show CDR1 as DFQATT and CDR2 as SNEGSKA (reference sequence). The CDR3 is 15 residues long. The CDR3 bases are TGCAGTGCTAGCCCCCCCAGGGTCTTCAATCAGCCCCAGCATTTT. Amino acid sequence: CSASPPRVFNQPQHF.

This clonotype was recorded many times. CDR3 in DNA: TGTGCCAGCAGCTTAGCAGTTTATGGGTCAGGCCCTCCTTCACCCCTCCACTTT. Translated, it gives CASSLAVYGSGPPSPLHF. This chain connects TRBV7-8 to TRBJ1-6; D ambiguous. CDR1 is SGHVS and CDR2 is FQNEAQ in the germline V gene. Trimming took off 0 bases at V and 9 bases at J, with 21 bases between the two ends. This CDR3 region has 18 residues.

This clonotype was picked up many times. The V call is TRBV7-2, the J call TRBJ2-7, with D perhaps matching TRBD1 (5 bases). The V gene lost 0 bases and the J gene lost 6 bases, with 12 bases spanning the gap. Germline CDR1 reads SGHTA; CDR2 reads FQGNSA. The CDR3 has 14 amino acids. The DNA for the CDR3 is TGTGCCAGCAGCTTAGCGGGGCTATCGACCGAGCAGTACTTC. It specifies CASSLAGLSTEQYF.

This clonotype showed up many times. This chain uses TRBV5-1 with TRBJ2-7; possible D gene TRBD1, 6 bases. The length of the CDR3 is 15 residues. The germline V gene has CDR1 SGHRS and CDR2 YFSETQ. V was shortened by 1 base and J by 3 bases, with 14 bases between the two germline ends. In nucleotides, the CDR3 is TGCGCCAGCAGCTTGAATTCGGGACAAATCTACGAGCAGTACTTC. Translation gives CASSLNSGQIYEQYF.

The V call is TRBV7-2, the J call TRBJ2-5, with a tentative D call TRBD2 (6 bases). The germline V gene has CDR1 SGHTA and CDR2 FQGNSA. The CDR3 runs to 15 residues. Trimming cost V 1 base and J 5 bases, with 14 bases left between them. This CDR3 reads CASSLVWGVEETQYF. Here the CDR3 DNA reads TGTGCCAGCAGCTTAGTGTGGGGGGTGGAGGAGACCCAGTACTTC.

This clonotype was seen ten or more times. The chain carries TRBV12-3 or TRBV12-4 and TRBJ2-5, with 12 nucleotides matching TRBD2. The CDR3 contains 16 residues. Unmatched junction bases numbered 6, after V lost 6 bases and J lost 1 base. The CDR3 spells CASSRGLAGIQETQYF. In DNA, the CDR3 is TGTGCCAGCAGCCGGGGACTAGCGGGCATCCAAGAGACCCAGTACTTC.

This clonotype was counted many times. CDR3 DNA sequence: TGTGCCAGCAGTCAGAGAAAGGGGAGTACTGAAGCTTTCTTT. Translation: CASSQRKGSTEAFF. The chain is built from TRBV6-2 or TRBV6-3 and TRBJ1-1; D perhaps matches TRBD1 (5 bases). The germline CDR1 and CDR2 sequences are MNHEY and SVGEGT. The CDR3 extends over 14 amino acids. Trimming removed 5 bases from V and 5 bases from J, with 15 bases in between.

There are many counts of this clonotype. The CDR3 here is CSATLPRGRRETQYF. CDR3 DNA: TGCAGTGCTACCCTCCCCAGGGGGCGCCGGGAGACCCAGTACTTC. This chain uses TRBV20-1 with TRBJ2-5; TRBD1 matches 8 bases. Germline CDR1 DFQATT, CDR2 SNEGSKA (reference sequence). This CDR3 has 15 residues. Germline trimming cut 4 bases from V and 5 bases from J; bases unmatched to any gene: 12.

This clonotype was counted between two and nine times. The chain couples TRBV25-1 to TRBJ2-6; tentative D call: TRBD2 (6 bases). The CDR3 spans 14 residues. Germline lookup yields CDR1 MGHDK and CDR2 SYGVNS. The DNA for the CDR3 is TGTGCTAGGGGAGGCCCCTCTGGGGCCAACGTCCTGACTTTC. Translating it yields CARGGPSGANVLTF.

This clonotype was seen repeatedly, ten times or more. Here the CDR3 DNA reads TGTGCCAGCAGCTTGTACCGGGCCAGGAAACAAGAGACCCAGTACTTC. It codes for CASSLYRARKQETQYF. The genes are TRBV5-6 and TRBJ2-5; no definite D call. The V gene lost 1 base and the J gene lost 2 bases, with 15 bases spanning the gap. This CDR3 is built from 16 residues. Germline CDR1 SGHDT, CDR2 YYEEEE.

This clonotype has ten or more counts. The CDR3 sequence: CAISVLPGTVSYEQYF. The CDR3 DNA is TGTGCCATCAGTGTATTGCCAGGGACAGTTTCCTACGAGCAGTACTTC. The gene calls are TRBV10-3 and TRBJ2-7; 7 bases match TRBD1. The CDR3 contains 16 residues. Germline lookup yields CDR1 ENHRY and CDR2 SYGVKD. J lost 1 base, V lost 4 bases, and 10 bases had no gene match.

This clonotype has ten or more counts. V is TRBV6-2 or TRBV6-3 and J is TRBJ2-3, with a tentative D call TRBD1 (5 bases). The CDR3 loop spans 15 amino acids. Germline-derived CDR1 and CDR2 are MNHEY and SVGEGT. Between the trimmed V and J ends, which lost 4 bases and 2 bases, there was a span of 13 bases. CDR3 in DNA: TGTGCCAGCAGTTTGCAGACAGACTCCACAGATACGCAGTATTTT. It translates to CASSLQTDSTDTQYF.

This clonotype was found a few times. The chain recombines TRBV7-8 with TRBJ2-1; no definite D call. The germline CDR1 and CDR2 sequences are SGHVS and FQNEAQ. The CDR3 runs to 13 residues. Trimming took 5 bases from V and 2 from J, leaving 7 bases between them. Here the CDR3 reads CASSTEPYNEQFF. The CDR3, as DNA: TGTGCCAGCAGCACCGAACCCTACAATGAGCAGTTCTTC.